Below, one TCR beta chain is given with its context. Authors' analysis steps: Cell counts per sample came from amplifying reference gene primers. Repertoires were generated with immunoSEQ multiplex PCR, while TCRdb's copy carries only in-frame clones and drops some. That table supplies the V and J calls and clone size; D and trimming were determined from the DNA. The table shows some 80,000 clones, with approximately 90% occurring only once. Germline CDR1 and CDR2: MDHEN and SYDVKM. The CDR3 is made up of 17 amino acids. With 3 bases removed from V and 3 bases from J, the gap between germline ends came to 21 bases. These data belong to a study of blood T cell repertoires in COVID-19. At the level of the study: PBMCs, B-cell-depleted T cells, or T cells provided the cDNA or gDNA that made up the material.

The receptor's source is a human donor in a cohort sampled during active COVID-19. The chain couples TRBV28 to TRBJ2-7; D possibly corresponds to TRBD1 (7 bases). Sequencing input: peripheral blood. The CDR3, as DNA: TGTGCCAGCAGTTTGACGGCAGGGGGGATAGGGGGCTACGAGCAGTACTTC. Amino acids: CASSLTAGGIGGYEQYF.